This T cell receptor (beta chain) derives from a study of CD8+ T cells in alopecia areata. Indicated treatment: oral pan-JAK inhibitor, 5-10 mg twice daily. RNA was extracted and reverse transcribed into cDNA as the sequencing template. Assay: immunoSEQ multiplex PCR; the TCRdb copy retains only in-frame clones and omits some. The sample contains over 150,000 clones, approximately 62% of which appear only once. Study results and limitations: Expanded CD8+ clones among the top 100, as well as scalp clonality, were significantly decreased by tofacitinib.

Regarding this clone: Antigen: not known.

The CDR3 contains 15 residues. Germline-derived CDR1 and CDR2 are SQVTM and ANQGSEA. Trimming pared 1 base from V and 0 bases from J, leaving 10 bases between. The material was CD4+ T cells sorted from blood, obtained at week 24, from a patient treated with tofacitinib. This sequence originates from a human donor with alopecia areata. The rearrangement links TRBV29-1 to TRBJ2-4; D is unresolved. The CDR3 spells CSVEVQFLAKNIQYF. Here the CDR3 DNA reads TGCAGCGTTGAAGTCCAGTTCTTAGCCAAAAACATTCAGTACTTC.